Shown below are 5 T cell receptor beta chains from a single sample sequenced in a study of CD8 T cells in Susac syndrome (dated by TCRdb to between 2018 and 2021). Library preparation was by the immunoSEQ multiplex PCR assay. RNA was extracted with the RNeasy kit and roughly 0.45 to 1 ug was reverse transcribed using random hexamers. TCRdb's own reprocessing of the public reads used fastp at Q25 and MiXCR and kept productive beta chains. Records with the same CDR3 protein are collapsed into one entry carrying the most frequent genes and DNA. This sample has approximately 230,000 distinct CDR3 sequences in its table, and 93% of those were observed once. The ten largest clones represent about 0.07% of the sample. Material for sequencing was CD4+ T cells from PBMCs. These receptors all come from a human donor with multiple sclerosis.

V usage is TRBV7-2 and J usage is TRBJ2-1, with 7 bases fitting TRBD2. V lost 10 bases and J lost 1; bases outside the gene matches: 7. This CDR3 contains 14 residues. Per germline, CDR1 SGHTA and CDR2 FQGNSA. CDR3 amino acids: CANGGSSSYNEQFF. CDR3 sequence (DNA): TGTGCCAACGGGGGGTCCAGTTCCTACAATGAGCAGTTCTTC.

This rearrangement joins TRBV20-1 to TRBJ2-3; the match to TRBD2 covers 11 bases. V was pared by 0 bases and J by 4 bases, with 6 bases of the junction left unmatched. The V gene's germline CDR1 is DFQATT and CDR2 SNEGSKA (reference sequence). The CDR3 covers 16 residues. CDR3 nucleotide sequence: TGCAGTGCTAGAGATCAACTAGCGGGGGCCTCAGATACGCAGTATTTT. Translation: CSARDQLAGASDTQYF.

The chain couples TRBV5-6 to TRBJ1-1, with D possibly TRBD1 on 5 matching bases. Germline CDR1 SGHDT, CDR2 YYEEEE. Trimming took 0 bases from V and 9 from J, leaving 9 bases between them. The CDR3 has 12 residues. The CDR3 reads CASSLASGQAFF. The CDR3 DNA sequence: TGTGCCAGCAGCTTGGCCTCAGGGCAAGCTTTCTTT.

The chain combines TRBV3-1 with TRBJ1-5; D is possibly TRBD1 (5 bases). V gave up 3 bases and J gave up 4 bases, with 13 bases separating them. CDR1 LGHDT and CDR2 YNNKEL come from the germline V gene (reference sequence). CDR3 length: 15 amino acids. CDR3 nucleotide sequence: TGTGCCAGCAGCCAGGGGGGACGGCCGAATCAGCCCCAGCATTTT. Translation: CASSQGGRPNQPQHF.

This clonotype showed up just once. The chain combines TRBV10-3 with TRBJ2-7; no definite D call. Germline V gene lookup returns CDR1 ENHRY and CDR2 SYGVKD. The CDR3 runs to 11 residues. Trimming cost V 8 bases and J 4 bases, with 9 bases left between them. The CDR3 sequence is CAIGPGYEQYV. In DNA, the CDR3 is TGTGCCATCGGGCCGGGTTACGAGCAGTACGTC.